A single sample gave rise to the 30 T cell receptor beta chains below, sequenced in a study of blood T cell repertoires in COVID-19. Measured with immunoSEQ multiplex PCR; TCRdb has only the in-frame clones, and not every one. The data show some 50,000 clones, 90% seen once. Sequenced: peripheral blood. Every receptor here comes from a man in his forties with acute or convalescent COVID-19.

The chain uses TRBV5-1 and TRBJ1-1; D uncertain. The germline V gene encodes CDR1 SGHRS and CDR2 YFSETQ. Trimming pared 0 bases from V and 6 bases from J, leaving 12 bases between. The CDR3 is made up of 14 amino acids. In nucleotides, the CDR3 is TGCGCCAGCAGCTTGGTCGGGGATGCGGCTGAAGCTTTCTTT. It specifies CASSLVGDAAEAFF.

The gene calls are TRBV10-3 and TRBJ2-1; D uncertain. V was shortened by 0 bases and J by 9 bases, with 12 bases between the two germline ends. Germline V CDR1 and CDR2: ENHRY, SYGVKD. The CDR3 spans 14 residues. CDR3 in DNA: TGTGCCATCAGTGAGTCGAAGAGGTGGCTTGAGCAGTTCTTC. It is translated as CAISESKRWLEQFF.

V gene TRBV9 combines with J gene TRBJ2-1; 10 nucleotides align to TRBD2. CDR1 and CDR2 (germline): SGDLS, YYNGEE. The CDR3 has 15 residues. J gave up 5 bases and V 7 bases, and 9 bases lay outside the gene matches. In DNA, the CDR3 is TGTGCCAGCGGGGCTAGCGGGAGTCTGAACAATGAGCAGTTCTTC. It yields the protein CASGASGSLNNEQFF.

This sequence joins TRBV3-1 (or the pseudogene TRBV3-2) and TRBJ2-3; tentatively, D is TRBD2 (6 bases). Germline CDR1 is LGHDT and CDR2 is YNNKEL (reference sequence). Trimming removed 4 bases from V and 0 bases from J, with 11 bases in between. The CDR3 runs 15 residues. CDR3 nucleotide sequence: TGTGCCAGCAGCCTGGGGACTTATAGCACAGATACGCAGTATTTT. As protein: CASSLGTYSTDTQYF.

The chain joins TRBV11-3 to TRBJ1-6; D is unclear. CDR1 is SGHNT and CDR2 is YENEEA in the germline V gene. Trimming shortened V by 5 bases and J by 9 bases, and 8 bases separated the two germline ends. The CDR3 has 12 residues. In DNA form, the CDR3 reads TGTGCCAGCAGCGGAGGAGGTTCACCCCTCCACTTT. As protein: CASSGGGSPLHF. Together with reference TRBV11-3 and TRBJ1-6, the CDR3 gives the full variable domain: EAGVVQSPRYKIIEKKQPVAFWCNPISGHNTLYWYLQNLGQGPELLIRYENEEAVDDSQLPKDRFSAERLKGVDSTLKIQPAELGDSAVYLCASSGGGSPLHFGNGTRLTVT.

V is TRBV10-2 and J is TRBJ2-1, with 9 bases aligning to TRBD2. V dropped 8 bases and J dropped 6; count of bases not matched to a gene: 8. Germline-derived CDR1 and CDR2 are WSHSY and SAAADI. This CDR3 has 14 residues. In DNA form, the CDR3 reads TGCGCCAGCCGTAGCGGGAGTGCCTCCAATGAGCAGTTCTTC. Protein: CASRSGSASNEQFF.

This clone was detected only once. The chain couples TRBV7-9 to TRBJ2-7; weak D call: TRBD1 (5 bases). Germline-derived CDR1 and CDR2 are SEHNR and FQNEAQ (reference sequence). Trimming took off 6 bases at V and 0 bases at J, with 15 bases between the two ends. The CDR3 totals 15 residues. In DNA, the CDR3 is TGTGCCAGCAGGGTTCAGGGCCTAAGCTCCTACGAGCAGTACTTC. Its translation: CASRVQGLSSYEQYF.

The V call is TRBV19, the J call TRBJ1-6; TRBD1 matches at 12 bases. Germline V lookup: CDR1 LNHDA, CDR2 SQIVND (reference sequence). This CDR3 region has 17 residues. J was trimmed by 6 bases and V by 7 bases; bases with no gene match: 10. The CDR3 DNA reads TGTGCCAGTACCAGAGGGGGACAGGGGGCCACTAATTCACCCCTCCACTTT. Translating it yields CASTRGGQGATNSPLHF.

The CDR3 region is CASSLNPTDYNEQFF. DNA of the CDR3: TGCGCCAGCAGCCTTAACCCGACAGATTACAATGAGCAGTTCTTC. J is TRBJ2-1 and V is TRBV5-1; possibly TRBD1 for D (5 bases). Trimming stripped 4 bases from V and 4 bases from J, with 15 bases between. This CDR3 is 15 amino acids long. Germline V lookup: CDR1 SGHRS, CDR2 YFSETQ.

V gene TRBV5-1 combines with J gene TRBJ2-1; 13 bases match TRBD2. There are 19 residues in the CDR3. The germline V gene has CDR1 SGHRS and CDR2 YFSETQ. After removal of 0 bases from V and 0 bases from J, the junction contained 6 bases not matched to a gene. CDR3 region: CASSLELAGGGSSYNEQFF. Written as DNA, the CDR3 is TGCGCCAGCAGCTTGGAACTAGCGGGAGGGGGGAGCTCCTACAATGAGCAGTTCTTC. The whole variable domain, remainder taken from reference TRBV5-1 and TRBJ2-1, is KAGVTQTPRYLIKTRGQQVTLSCSPISGHRSVSWYQQTPGQGLQFLFEYFSETQRNKGNFPGRFSGRQFSNSRSEMNVSTLELGDSALYLCASSLELAGGGSSYNEQFFGPGTRLTVL.

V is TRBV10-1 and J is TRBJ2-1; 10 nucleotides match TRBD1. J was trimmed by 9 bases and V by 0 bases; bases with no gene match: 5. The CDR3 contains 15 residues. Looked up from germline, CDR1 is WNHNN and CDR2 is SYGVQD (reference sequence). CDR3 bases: TGCGCCAGCAGTGAGTCCGGGACAGGGGTAGGTGAGCAGTTCTTC. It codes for CASSESGTGVGEQFF.

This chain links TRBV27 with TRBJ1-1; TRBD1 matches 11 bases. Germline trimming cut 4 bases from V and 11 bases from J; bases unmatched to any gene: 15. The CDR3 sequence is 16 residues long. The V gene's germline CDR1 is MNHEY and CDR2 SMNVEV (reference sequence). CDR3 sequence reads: CASSSFRGQGVGYAFF. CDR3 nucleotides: TGTGCCAGCAGTTCTTTTCGGGGACAGGGGGTAGGTTATGCTTTCTTT.

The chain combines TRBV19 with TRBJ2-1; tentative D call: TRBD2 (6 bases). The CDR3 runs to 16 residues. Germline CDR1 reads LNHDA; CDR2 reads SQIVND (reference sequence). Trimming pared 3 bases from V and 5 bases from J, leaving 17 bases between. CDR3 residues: CASSISPRTTNNEQFF. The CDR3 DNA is TGTGCCAGTAGTATCTCACCTCGGACTACAAACAATGAGCAGTTCTTC.

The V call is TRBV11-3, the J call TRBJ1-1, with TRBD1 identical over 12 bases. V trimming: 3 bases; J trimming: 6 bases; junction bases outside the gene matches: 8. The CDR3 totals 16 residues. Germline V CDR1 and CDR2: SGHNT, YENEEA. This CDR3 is CASSFPGQGAIAEAFF. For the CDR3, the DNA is TGTGCCAGCAGCTTCCCGGGACAGGGGGCTATTGCTGAAGCTTTCTTT.

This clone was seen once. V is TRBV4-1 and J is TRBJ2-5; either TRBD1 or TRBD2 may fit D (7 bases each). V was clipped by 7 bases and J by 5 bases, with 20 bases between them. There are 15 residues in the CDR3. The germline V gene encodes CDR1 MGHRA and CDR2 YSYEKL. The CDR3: CASTQGGGLGETQYF. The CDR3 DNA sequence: TGCGCCAGCACCCAGGGGGGGGGCCTCGGGGAGACCCAGTACTTC.

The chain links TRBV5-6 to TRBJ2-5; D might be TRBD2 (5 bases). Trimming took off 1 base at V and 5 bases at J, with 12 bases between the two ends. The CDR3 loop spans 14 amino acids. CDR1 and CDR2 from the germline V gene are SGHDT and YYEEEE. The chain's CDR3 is CASSLSGFWETQYF. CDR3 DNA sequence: TGTGCCAGCAGCTTGTCGGGGTTTTGGGAGACCCAGTACTTC.

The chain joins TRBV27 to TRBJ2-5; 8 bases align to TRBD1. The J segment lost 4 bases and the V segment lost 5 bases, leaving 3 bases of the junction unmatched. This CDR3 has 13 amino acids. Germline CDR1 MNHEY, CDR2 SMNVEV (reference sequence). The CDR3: CASSVQGGETQYF. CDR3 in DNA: TGTGCCAGCAGTGTACAGGGGGGAGAGACCCAGTACTTC.

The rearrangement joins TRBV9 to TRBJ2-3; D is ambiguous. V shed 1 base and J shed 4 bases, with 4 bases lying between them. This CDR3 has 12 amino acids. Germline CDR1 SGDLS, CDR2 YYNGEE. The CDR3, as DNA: TGTGCCAGCAGCGTAACATCAGATACGCAGTATTTT. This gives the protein CASSVTSDTQYF.

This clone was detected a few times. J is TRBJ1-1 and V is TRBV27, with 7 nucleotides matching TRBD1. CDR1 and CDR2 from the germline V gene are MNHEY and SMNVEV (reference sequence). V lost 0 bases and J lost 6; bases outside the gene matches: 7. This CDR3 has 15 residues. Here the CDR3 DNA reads TGTGCCAGCAGTTTATCCCCGACAGGGATCGCTGAAGCTTTCTTT. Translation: CASSLSPTGIAEAFF.

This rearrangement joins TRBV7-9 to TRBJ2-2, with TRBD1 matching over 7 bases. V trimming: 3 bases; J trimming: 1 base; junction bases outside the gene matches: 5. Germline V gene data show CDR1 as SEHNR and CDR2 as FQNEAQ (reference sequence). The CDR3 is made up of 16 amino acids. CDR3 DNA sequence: TGTGCCAGCAGCTTCCCCGGACAGGTGAACACCGGGGAGCTGTTTTTT. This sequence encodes CASSFPGQVNTGELFF.

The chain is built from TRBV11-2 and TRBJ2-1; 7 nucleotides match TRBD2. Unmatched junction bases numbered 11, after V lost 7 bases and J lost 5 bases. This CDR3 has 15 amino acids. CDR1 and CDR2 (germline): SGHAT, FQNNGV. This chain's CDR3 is CASKQSGTRDNEQFF. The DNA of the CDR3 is TGTGCCAGCAAACAAAGCGGGACGCGGGACAATGAGCAGTTCTTC.

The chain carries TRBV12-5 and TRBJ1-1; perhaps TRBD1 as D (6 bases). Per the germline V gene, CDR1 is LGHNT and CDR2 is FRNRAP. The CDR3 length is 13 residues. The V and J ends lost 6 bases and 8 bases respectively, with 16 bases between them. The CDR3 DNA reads TGTGCTAGTGGGAAACAGGGTGGCTTGGAAGCTTTCTTT. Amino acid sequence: CASGKQGGLEAFF.

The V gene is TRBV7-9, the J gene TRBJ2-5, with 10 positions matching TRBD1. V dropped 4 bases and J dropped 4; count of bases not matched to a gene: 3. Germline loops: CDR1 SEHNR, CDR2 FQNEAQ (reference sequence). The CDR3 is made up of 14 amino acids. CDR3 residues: CASSSRDRGETQYF. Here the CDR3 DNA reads TGTGCCAGCAGCTCCCGGGACAGGGGAGAGACCCAGTACTTC.

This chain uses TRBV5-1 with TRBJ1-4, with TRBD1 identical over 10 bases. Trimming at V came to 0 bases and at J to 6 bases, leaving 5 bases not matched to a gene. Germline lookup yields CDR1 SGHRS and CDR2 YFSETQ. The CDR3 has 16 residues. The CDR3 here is CASSLGDRGADEKLFF. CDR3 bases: TGCGCCAGCAGCTTGGGGGACAGGGGCGCGGATGAAAAACTGTTTTTT.

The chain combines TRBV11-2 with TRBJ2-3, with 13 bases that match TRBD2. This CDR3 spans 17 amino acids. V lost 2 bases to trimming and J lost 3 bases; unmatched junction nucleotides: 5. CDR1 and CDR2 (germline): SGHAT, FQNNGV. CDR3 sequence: CASSLRLAGGMTDTQYF. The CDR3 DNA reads TGTGCCAGCAGCTTAAGACTAGCGGGAGGTATGACAGATACGCAGTATTTT.

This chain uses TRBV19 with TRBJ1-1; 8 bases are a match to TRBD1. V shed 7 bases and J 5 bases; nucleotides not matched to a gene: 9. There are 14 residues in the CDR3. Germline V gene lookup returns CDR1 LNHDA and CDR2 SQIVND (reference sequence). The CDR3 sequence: CASMATGGRTEAFF. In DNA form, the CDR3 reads TGTGCCAGTATGGCCACAGGGGGGAGGACTGAAGCTTTCTTT.

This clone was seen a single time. In nucleotides, the CDR3 is TGCAGCGTTGAATTTGCAGGGGCCCGAGGTAAAGGAAACACCATATATTTT. It specifies CSVEFAGARGKGNTIYF. The chain joins TRBV29-1 to TRBJ1-3, with a possible D match to TRBD1 (6 bases). The V end lost 2 bases, the J end lost 4 bases, and 21 bases lay between the germline ends. The CDR3 sequence is 17 residues long. Germline CDR1 and CDR2: SQVTM and ANQGSEA.

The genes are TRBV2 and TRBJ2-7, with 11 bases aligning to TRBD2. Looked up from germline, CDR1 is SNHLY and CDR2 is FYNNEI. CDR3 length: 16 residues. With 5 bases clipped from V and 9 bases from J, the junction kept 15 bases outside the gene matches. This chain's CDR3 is CASSSSLLAGGIRQYF. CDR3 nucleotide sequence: TGTGCCAGCAGTTCGTCCCTCTTAGCGGGAGGGATTAGGCAGTACTTC.

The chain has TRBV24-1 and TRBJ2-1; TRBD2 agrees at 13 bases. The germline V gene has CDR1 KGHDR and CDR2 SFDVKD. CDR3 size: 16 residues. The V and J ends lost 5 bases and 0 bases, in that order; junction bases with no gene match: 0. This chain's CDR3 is CATSGTSGSSYNEQFF. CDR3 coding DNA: TGTGCCACCAGTGGGACTAGCGGGAGCTCCTACAATGAGCAGTTCTTC.

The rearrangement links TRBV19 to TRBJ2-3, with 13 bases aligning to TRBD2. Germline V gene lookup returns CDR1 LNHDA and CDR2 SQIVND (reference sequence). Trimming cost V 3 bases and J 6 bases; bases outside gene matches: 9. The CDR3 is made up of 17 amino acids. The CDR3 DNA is TGTGCCAGTAGTATCCGGACTAGCGGGAGAGGAATTGATACGCAGTATTTT. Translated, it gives CASSIRTSGRGIDTQYF.